This is a list of T cell receptor beta chains from one sample in a study of OX40 agonist ivuxolimab in advanced cancers. Here immunoSEQ multiplex PCR was the method, and the copy in TCRdb shows in-frame clones only, minus some. The profile shows about 71,000 clones, about 81% of them singletons. Here the sequenced sample was CD4+ or CD8+ T cells sorted from blood, taken in a trial of the OX40 agonist ivuxolimab. All receptors come from an adult with an advanced solid tumor such as melanoma, head and neck, liver or kidney cancer. Each CDR3 is given with its conserved first and last residue. The order of the fields is J gene, D gene, V gene, clone size, CDR3 protein, CDR3 DNA. D genes are given only for firm matches. Size tells how often a clone was seen (once, few, many) or the class of an expanded clone, and some rows leave it out.

J gene: TRBJ2-1; D gene: TRBD2; V gene: TRBV5-1; clone size: -; CDR3 protein: CASSLGTSGIEQFF; CDR3 DNA: TGCGCCAGCAGCTTGGGGACTAGCGGAATTGAGCAGTTCTTC
J gene: TRBJ2-1; D gene: TRBD2; V gene: TRBV27; clone size: few; CDR3 protein: CATGVGTSGNEQFF; CDR3 DNA: TGTGCCACCGGTGTGGGGACTAGCGGTAATGAGCAGTTCTTC
J gene: TRBJ1-1; D gene: -; V gene: TRBV6-5; clone size: -; CDR3 protein: CASSYSRRLNTEAFF; CDR3 DNA: TGTGCCAGCAGTTACTCGAGGCGGTTGAACACTGAAGCTTTCTTT
J gene: TRBJ2-5; D gene: TRBD2; V gene: TRBV7-9; clone size: -; CDR3 protein: CASSFPGRDQETQYF; CDR3 DNA: TGTGCCAGCAGCTTCCCCGGGAGGGACCAAGAGACCCAGTACTTC
J gene: TRBJ1-5; D gene: -; V gene: TRBV4-1; clone size: few; CDR3 protein: CASSQEGGINQPQHF; CDR3 DNA: TGCGCCAGCAGCCAAGAAGGAGGGATAAATCAGCCCCAGCATTTT
J gene: TRBJ1-6; D gene: -; V gene: TRBV5-1; clone size: -; CDR3 protein: CASSSVIGNSPLHF; CDR3 DNA: TGCGCCAGCAGCTCAGTTATCGGTAATTCACCCCTCCACTTT
J gene: TRBJ2-7; D gene: TRBD2; V gene: TRBV7-9; clone size: -; CDR3 protein: CASSSSGSLYEQYF; CDR3 DNA: TGTGCCAGCAGTTCTAGCGGTTCCCTCTACGAGCAGTACTTC
J gene: TRBJ2-3; D gene: TRBD2; V gene: TRBV15; clone size: -; CDR3 protein: CATSSSGGATDTQYF; CDR3 DNA: TGTGCCACCAGCAGTAGCGGGGGGGCCACAGATACGCAGTATTTT
J gene: TRBJ2-1; D gene: TRBD2; V gene: TRBV11-3; clone size: -; CDR3 protein: CASSPGLAGGPRNEQFF; CDR3 DNA: TGTGCCAGCAGCCCCGGACTAGCGGGAGGGCCGAGGAATGAGCAGTTCTTC
J gene: TRBJ2-3; D gene: -; V gene: TRBV7-9; clone size: -; CDR3 protein: CASSLEDTQYF; CDR3 DNA: TGTGCCAGCAGCTTAGAGGATACGCAGTATTTT
J gene: TRBJ2-1; D gene: -; V gene: TRBV19; clone size: -; CDR3 protein: CASSQTGISSYNEQFF; CDR3 DNA: TGTGCCAGTAGCCAAACAGGGATATCCTCCTACAATGAGCAGTTCTTC
J gene: TRBJ2-3; D gene: -; V gene: TRBV9; clone size: once; CDR3 protein: CASSVFSPEGFTDTQYF; CDR3 DNA: TGTGCCAGCAGCGTTTTTTCTCCGGAAGGATTCACAGATACGCAGTATTTT
J gene: TRBJ1-3; D gene: -; V gene: TRBV6-6; clone size: -; CDR3 protein: CASSGPIRNTIYF; CDR3 DNA: TGTGCCAGCAGTGGACCGATAAGAAACACCATATATTTT
J gene: TRBJ2-2; D gene: TRBD2; V gene: TRBV7-8; clone size: -; CDR3 protein: CASSFTGGPDTGELFF; CDR3 DNA: TGTGCCAGCAGCTTTACGGGAGGGCCAGACACCGGGGAGCTGTTTTTT
J gene: TRBJ2-2; D gene: TRBD1; V gene: TRBV5-4; clone size: once; CDR3 protein: CASSLVWTGNIGSNTGELFF; CDR3 DNA: TGTGCCAGCAGCTTGGTATGGACAGGGAATATAGGCTCGAACACCGGGGAGCTGTTTTTT
J gene: TRBJ1-2; D gene: TRBD1; V gene: TRBV4-2; clone size: -; CDR3 protein: CASSQASTGNYGYTF; CDR3 DNA: TGTGCCAGCAGCCAAGCCTCGACAGGGAACTATGGCTACACCTTC
J gene: TRBJ2-7; D gene: TRBD2; V gene: TRBV7-9; clone size: -; CDR3 protein: CASSISGRALEQYF; CDR3 DNA: TGTGCCAGCAGTATTAGCGGGAGGGCTCTCGAGCAGTACTTC
J gene: TRBJ2-2; D gene: -; V gene: TRBV2; clone size: -; CDR3 protein: CASSERRGRTGELFF; CDR3 DNA: TGTGCCAGCAGTGAACGGCGGGGGCGCACCGGGGAGCTGTTTTTT
J gene: TRBJ2-7; D gene: -; V gene: TRBV6-1; clone size: -; CDR3 protein: CASQTWKGPLYEQYF; CDR3 DNA: TGTGCCAGCCAGACGTGGAAGGGACCCCTCTACGAGCAGTACTTC
J gene: TRBJ2-1; D gene: -; V gene: TRBV19; clone size: -; CDR3 protein: CASRTDTYNEQFF; CDR3 DNA: TGTGCCAGTAGGACGGACACTTACAATGAGCAGTTCTTC
J gene: TRBJ2-3; D gene: -; V gene: TRBV2; clone size: -; CDR3 protein: CASSDGWEAQSTDTQYF; CDR3 DNA: TGTGCCAGCAGTGATGGGTGGGAGGCTCAGAGCACAGATACGCAGTATTTT
J gene: TRBJ2-1; D gene: TRBD2; V gene: TRBV6-5; clone size: -; CDR3 protein: CASISGGSYNEQFF; CDR3 DNA: TGTGCCAGCATCAGCGGGGGCTCCTACAATGAGCAGTTCTTC
J gene: TRBJ1-5; D gene: -; V gene: TRBV6-6; clone size: -; CDR3 protein: CASSYMGGGNQPQHF; CDR3 DNA: TGTGCCAGCAGTTACATGGGCGGTGGCAATCAGCCCCAGCATTTT
J gene: TRBJ2-2; D gene: -; V gene: TRBV7-6; clone size: -; CDR3 protein: CASSSVGGPGELFF; CDR3 DNA: TGTGCCAGCAGCTCAGTGGGGGGACCCGGGGAGCTGTTTTTT
J gene: TRBJ1-2; D gene: -; V gene: TRBV6-4; clone size: few; CDR3 protein: CASSRGTVHYGYTF; CDR3 DNA: TGTGCCAGCAGTCGGGGGACGGTACACTATGGCTACACCTTC
J gene: TRBJ2-1; D gene: -; V gene: TRBV20-1; clone size: -; CDR3 protein: CSAPLALEFF; CDR3 DNA: TGCAGTGCTCCTCTAGCCTTGGAGTTCTTC
J gene: TRBJ2-5; D gene: TRBD1; V gene: TRBV5-8; clone size: -; CDR3 protein: CASSPGTAIETQYF; CDR3 DNA: TGTGCCAGCAGCCCGGGGACAGCCATAGAGACCCAGTACTTC
J gene: TRBJ2-1; D gene: TRBD2; V gene: TRBV7-3; clone size: -; CDR3 protein: CASSLSSGGVNEQFF; CDR3 DNA: TGTGCCAGCAGCTTATCTAGCGGGGGGGTCAATGAGCAGTTCTTC
J gene: TRBJ2-5; D gene: TRBD2; V gene: TRBV2; clone size: -; CDR3 protein: CASTETSGEETQYF; CDR3 DNA: TGTGCCAGCACCGAAACTAGCGGGGAAGAGACCCAGTACTTC
J gene: TRBJ2-6; D gene: TRBD1; V gene: TRBV7-7; clone size: -; CDR3 protein: CASSLDRAGANVLTF; CDR3 DNA: TGTGCTAGCAGCCTTGACAGGGCCGGGGCCAACGTCCTGACTTTC
J gene: TRBJ1-1; D gene: -; V gene: TRBV6-5; clone size: -; CDR3 protein: CASSRTENTEAFF; CDR3 DNA: TGTGCCAGCAGTCGGACGGAGAACACTGAAGCTTTCTTT
J gene: TRBJ1-1; D gene: -; V gene: TRBV19; clone size: -; CDR3 protein: CASSIVEGSGDTEAFF; CDR3 DNA: TGTGCCAGTAGTATAGTTGAGGGGAGTGGGGACACTGAAGCTTTCTTT
J gene: TRBJ2-7; D gene: -; V gene: TRBV5-1; clone size: once; CDR3 protein: CASSLNQGYEQYF; CDR3 DNA: TGCGCCAGCAGCTTAAATCAGGGTTACGAGCAGTACTTC
J gene: TRBJ2-7; D gene: -; V gene: TRBV6-5; clone size: -; CDR3 protein: CASSYIGTNLRNEQYF; CDR3 DNA: TGTGCCAGCAGTTACATAGGGACGAATCTAAGGAACGAGCAGTACTTC
J gene: TRBJ2-7; D gene: -; V gene: TRBV29-1; clone size: -; CDR3 protein: CSVFGTLQEQYF; CDR3 DNA: TGCAGCGTTTTCGGGACACTCCAAGAGCAGTACTTC